The 3 T cell receptor beta chains below were found in one sample sequenced in a study of regulatory T cells in long-lasting Graves disease. Combining iRepertoire HTBI primers with Arm-PCR of CDR3 regions, the authors built TCR beta libraries. TCRdb analysed the multiplex PCR reads with MiXCR anew, one entry per CDR3 protein. The sample has fewer than 650,000 distinct CDR3 sequences, about 16% seen once. The time point is: newly diagnosed GD, antithyroid drugs for less than 3 months. PBMCs provided the RNA from which the TCR library was made. Another study also made use of these data, one on T cells in Graves' hyperthyroidism and ophthalmopathy.

The sample in question was peripheral blood mononuclear cells (PBMCs), obtained at new diagnosis, from a patient treated with antithyroid drugs. The source is a man aged 18 to 29 with Graves disease.

The rearrangement joins TRBV29-1 to TRBJ1-2, with D unclear. With 4 bases removed from V and 8 bases from J, the gap between germline ends came to 17 bases. CDR1 and CDR2 (germline): SQVTM, ANQGSEA. The CDR3 has 13 residues. The CDR3 coding sequence is TGCAGCGTTGTTGCGGGTGCTCCAACCGGCTACACCTTC. It yields the protein CSVVAGAPTGYTF.

This clonotype was seen more than once but under ten times. V gene TRBV20-1 combines with J gene TRBJ2-5; D may match TRBD1 or TRBD2 (5 bases each). The germline V and J ends were trimmed by 5 bases and 5 bases, with 12 bases remaining between them. The CDR3 consists of 12 residues. Germline V gene lookup returns CDR1 DFQATT and CDR2 SNEGSKA (reference sequence). CDR3 region: CSASTREETQYF. DNA of the CDR3: TGCAGTGCTTCCACCAGGGAGGAGACCCAGTACTTC.

This clonotype was detected many times. This rearrangement joins TRBV28 to TRBJ2-1, with 9 bases lining up with TRBD1. Germline V gene sequence: CDR1 MDHEN, CDR2 SYDVKM. J gave up 9 bases and V 6 bases, and 15 bases lay outside the gene matches. CDR3 length: 16 residues. The CDR3 sequence is CASSPPGTGFYGEQFF. CDR3 coding DNA: TGTGCCAGCAGCCCACCAGGGACAGGGTTTTATGGTGAGCAGTTCTTC.